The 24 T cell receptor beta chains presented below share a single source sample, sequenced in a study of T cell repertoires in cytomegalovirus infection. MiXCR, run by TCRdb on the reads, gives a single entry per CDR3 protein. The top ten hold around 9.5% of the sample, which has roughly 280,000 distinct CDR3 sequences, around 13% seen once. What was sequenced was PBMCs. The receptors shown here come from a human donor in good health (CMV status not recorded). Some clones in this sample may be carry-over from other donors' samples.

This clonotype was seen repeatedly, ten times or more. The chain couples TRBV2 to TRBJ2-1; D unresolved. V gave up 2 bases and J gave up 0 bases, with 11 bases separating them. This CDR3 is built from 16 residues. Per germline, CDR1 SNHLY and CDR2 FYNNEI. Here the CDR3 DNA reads TGTGCCAGCAGTGAACGGTGGACGGTCTCCTACAATGAGCAGTTCTTC. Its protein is CASSERWTVSYNEQFF.

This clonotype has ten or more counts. CDR3 DNA: TGTGCCAGCACTCCCTGGGAGGTCTCCTACAATGAGCAGTTCTTC. Protein: CASTPWEVSYNEQFF. V gene TRBV6-2 or TRBV6-3 combines with J gene TRBJ2-1; D perhaps matches TRBD2 (6 bases). V gave up 7 bases and J gave up 0 bases, with 13 bases separating them. This CDR3 comprises 15 residues. The V gene's germline CDR1 is MNHEY and CDR2 SVGEGT.

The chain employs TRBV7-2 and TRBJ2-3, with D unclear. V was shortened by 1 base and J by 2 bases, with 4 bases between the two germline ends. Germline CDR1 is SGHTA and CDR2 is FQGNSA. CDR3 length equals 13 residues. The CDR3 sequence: CASSLEPTDTQYF. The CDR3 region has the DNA TGTGCCAGCAGCTTAGAACCCACAGATACGCAGTATTTT.

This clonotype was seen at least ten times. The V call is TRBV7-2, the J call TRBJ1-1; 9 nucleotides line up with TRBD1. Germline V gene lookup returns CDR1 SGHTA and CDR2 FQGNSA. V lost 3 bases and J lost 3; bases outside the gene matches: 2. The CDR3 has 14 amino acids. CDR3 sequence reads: CASSLGQGYTEAFF. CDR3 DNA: TGTGCCAGCAGCTTGGGACAGGGTTACACTGAAGCTTTCTTT.

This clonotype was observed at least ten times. The CDR3 DNA is TGTGCCAGCAGCCGGGGTCAGGGGGCAGGGACCCAGTACTTC. This sequence encodes CASSRGQGAGTQYF. V and J are TRBV7-9 and TRBJ2-5; 8 nucleotides align to TRBD1. Germline V lookup: CDR1 SEHNR, CDR2 FQNEAQ (reference sequence). The CDR3 is 14 residues long. The V gene end was trimmed by 5 bases and the J gene end by 7 bases; junction bases not matched to a gene: 9.

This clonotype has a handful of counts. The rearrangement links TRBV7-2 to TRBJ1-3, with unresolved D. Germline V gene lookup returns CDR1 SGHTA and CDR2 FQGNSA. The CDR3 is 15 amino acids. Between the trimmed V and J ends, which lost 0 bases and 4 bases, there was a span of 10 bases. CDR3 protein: CASSLATRTGNTIYF. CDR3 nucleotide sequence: TGTGCCAGCAGCTTAGCGACTAGGACCGGAAACACCATATATTTT.

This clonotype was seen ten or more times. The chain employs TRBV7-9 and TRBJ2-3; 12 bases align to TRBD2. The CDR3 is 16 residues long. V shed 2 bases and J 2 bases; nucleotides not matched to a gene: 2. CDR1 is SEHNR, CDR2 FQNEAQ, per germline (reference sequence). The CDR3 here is CASSLTSGRTTDTQYF. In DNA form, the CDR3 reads TGTGCCAGCAGCTTAACTAGCGGGAGGACCACAGATACGCAGTATTTT.

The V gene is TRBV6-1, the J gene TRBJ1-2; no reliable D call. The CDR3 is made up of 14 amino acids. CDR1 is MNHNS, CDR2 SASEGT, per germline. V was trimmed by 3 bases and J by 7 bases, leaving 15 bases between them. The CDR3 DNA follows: TGTGCCAGCAGTGACGACCCAGAGTCGCGTGGCTACACCTTC. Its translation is CASSDDPESRGYTF.

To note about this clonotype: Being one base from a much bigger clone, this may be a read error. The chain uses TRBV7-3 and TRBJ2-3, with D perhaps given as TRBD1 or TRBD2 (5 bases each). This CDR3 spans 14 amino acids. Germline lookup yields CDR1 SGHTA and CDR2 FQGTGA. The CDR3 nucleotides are TGTGCCAGCAGCCGTATTCTGGGACCAGATACGCGGTATTTT. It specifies CASSRILGPDTRYF.

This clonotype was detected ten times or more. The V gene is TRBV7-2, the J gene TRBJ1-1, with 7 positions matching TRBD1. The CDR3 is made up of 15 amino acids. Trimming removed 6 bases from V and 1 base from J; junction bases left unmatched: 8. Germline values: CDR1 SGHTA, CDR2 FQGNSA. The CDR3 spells CASSQSYRGNTEAFF. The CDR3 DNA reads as TGTGCCAGCAGTCAATCGTACAGGGGGAACACTGAAGCTTTCTTT.

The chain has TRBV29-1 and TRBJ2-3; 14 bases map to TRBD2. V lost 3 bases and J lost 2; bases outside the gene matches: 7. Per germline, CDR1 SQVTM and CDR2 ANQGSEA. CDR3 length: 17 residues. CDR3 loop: CSVEGTSGRKVTDTQYF. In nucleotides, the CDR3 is TGCAGCGTTGAGGGGACTAGCGGGAGAAAAGTCACAGATACGCAGTATTTT.

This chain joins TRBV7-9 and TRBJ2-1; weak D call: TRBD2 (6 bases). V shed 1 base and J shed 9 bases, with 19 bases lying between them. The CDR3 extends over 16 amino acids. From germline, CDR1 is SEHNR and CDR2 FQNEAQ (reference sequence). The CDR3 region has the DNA TGTGCCAGCAGCTTAGAGGCAGCCCCGCCGGGAGTTGAGCAGTTCTTC. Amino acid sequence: CASSLEAAPPGVEQFF.

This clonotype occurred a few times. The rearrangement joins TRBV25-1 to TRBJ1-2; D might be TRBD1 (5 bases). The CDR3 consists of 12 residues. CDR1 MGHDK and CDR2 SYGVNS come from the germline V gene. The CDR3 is CVSTGHGEGYTF. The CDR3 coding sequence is TGTGTGTCAACAGGACACGGGGAAGGCTACACCTTC.

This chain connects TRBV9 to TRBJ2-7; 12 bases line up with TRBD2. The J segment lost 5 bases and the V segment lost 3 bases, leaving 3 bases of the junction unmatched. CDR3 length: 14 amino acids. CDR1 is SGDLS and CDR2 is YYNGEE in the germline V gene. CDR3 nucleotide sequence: TGTGCCAGCAGCGCGACTAGCGGGAGCCACGAGCAGTACTTC. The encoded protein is CASSATSGSHEQYF.

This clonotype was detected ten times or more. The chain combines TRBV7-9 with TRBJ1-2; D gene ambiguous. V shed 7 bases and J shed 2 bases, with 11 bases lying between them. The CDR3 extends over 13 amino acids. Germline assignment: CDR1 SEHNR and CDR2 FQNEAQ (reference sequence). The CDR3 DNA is TGTGCCAGCACCGGTTATGGGAACTATGGCTACACCTTC. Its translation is CASTGYGNYGYTF.

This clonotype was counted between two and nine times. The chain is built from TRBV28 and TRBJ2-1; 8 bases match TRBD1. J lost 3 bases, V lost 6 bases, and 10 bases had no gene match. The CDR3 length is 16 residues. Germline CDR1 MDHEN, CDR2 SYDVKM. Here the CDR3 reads CASRLGLTGDYNEQFF. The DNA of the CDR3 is TGTGCCAGCAGGCTGGGTCTGACAGGGGACTACAATGAGCAGTTCTTC.

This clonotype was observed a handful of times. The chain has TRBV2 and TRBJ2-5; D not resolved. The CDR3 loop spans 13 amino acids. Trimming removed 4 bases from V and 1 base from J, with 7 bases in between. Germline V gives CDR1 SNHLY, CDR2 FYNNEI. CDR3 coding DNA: TGTGCCAGCAGTGGGATCACCCAAGAGACCCAGTACTTC. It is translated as CASSGITQETQYF.

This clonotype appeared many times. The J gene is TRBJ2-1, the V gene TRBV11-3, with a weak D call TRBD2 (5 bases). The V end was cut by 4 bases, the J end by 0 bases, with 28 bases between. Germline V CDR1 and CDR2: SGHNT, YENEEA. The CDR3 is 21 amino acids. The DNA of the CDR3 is TGTGCCAGCAGCTCCTCGTCGAGAGGGTGGGTTAGGCCTAGCTCCTACAATGAGCAGTTCTTC. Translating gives CASSSSSRGWVRPSSYNEQFF.

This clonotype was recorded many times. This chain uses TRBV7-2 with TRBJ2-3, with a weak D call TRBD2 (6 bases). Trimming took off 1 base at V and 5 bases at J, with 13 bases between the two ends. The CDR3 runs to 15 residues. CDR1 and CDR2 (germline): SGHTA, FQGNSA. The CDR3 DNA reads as TGTGCCAGCAGCTTAGTCGGGGGACGAGGAGATACGCAGTATTTT. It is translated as CASSLVGGRGDTQYF. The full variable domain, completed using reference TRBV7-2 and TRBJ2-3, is GAGVSQSPSNKVTEKGKDVELRCDPISGHTALYWYRQSLGQGLEFLIYFQGNSAPDKSGLPSDRFSAERTGGSVSTLTIQRTQQEDSAVYLCASSLVGGRGDTQYFGPGTRLTVL.

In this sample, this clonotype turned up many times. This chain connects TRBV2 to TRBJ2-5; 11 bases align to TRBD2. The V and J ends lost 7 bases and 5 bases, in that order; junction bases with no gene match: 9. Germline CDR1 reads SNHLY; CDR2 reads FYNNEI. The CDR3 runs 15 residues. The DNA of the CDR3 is TGTGCCAGCATAGCGGGGGGGCCATCTGGCGAGACCCAGTACTTC. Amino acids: CASIAGGPSGETQYF.

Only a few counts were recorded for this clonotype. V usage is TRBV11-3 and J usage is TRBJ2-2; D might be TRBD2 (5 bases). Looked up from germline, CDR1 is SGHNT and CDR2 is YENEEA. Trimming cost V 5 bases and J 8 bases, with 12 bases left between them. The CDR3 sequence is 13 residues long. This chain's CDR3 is CASSREGRGELFF. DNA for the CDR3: TGTGCCAGCAGCCGAGAGGGTCGGGGGGAGCTGTTTTTT.

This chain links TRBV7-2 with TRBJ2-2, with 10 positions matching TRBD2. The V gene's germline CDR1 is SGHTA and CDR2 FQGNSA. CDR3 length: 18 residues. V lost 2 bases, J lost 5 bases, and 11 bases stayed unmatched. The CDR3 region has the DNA TGTGCCAGCAGCTTAATCGGAGCGGGGGGGCCGTGGACCGGGGAGCTGTTTTTT. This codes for CASSLIGAGGPWTGELFF.

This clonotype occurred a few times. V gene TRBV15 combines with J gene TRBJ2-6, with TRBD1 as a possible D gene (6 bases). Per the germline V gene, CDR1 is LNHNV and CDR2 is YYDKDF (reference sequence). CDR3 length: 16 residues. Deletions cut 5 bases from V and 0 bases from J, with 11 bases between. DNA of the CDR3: TGTGCCACCAGCGGGGGACAACTCTCTGGGGCCAACGTCCTGACTTTC. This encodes CATSGGQLSGANVLTF.

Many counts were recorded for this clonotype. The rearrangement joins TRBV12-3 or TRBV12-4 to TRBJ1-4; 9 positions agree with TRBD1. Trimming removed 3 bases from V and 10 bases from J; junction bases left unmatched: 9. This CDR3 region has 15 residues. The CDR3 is CASSLTGGPDGKLFF. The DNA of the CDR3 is TGTGCCAGCAGTTTGACAGGGGGTCCGGATGGAAAACTGTTTTTT.